This entry lists 30 T cell receptor beta chains sequenced from one sample in a study of response to subunit inactivated influenza vaccine (dated by TCRdb to about 2018). The library relied on RT-PCR. Sequencing was performed on an Illumina HiSeq 2500. TCRdb reanalyzed the raw reads on its own, using fastp at Q25 for trimming and MiXCR for clone calling, and kept in-frame beta chains. A single entry per CDR3 protein holds the most common genes and DNA from its merged rows. The sample has some 520,000 distinct CDR3 sequences on record, approximately 17% of them singletons. In total, the top ten clones hold 2.5% to 3.5% of the sample. The sample here was CD4+ T cells sorted from PBMCs, taken about 23 months after vaccination. These receptors originate from a man between 50 and 69 years old who received an inactivated influenza vaccine. Donor details come from another sample of the same person, matched by shared clones.

This rearrangement joins TRBV7-9 to TRBJ2-7; possibly TRBD1 for D (6 bases). The germline V gene encodes CDR1 SEHNR and CDR2 FQNEAQ (reference sequence). There are 14 residues in the CDR3. Trimming took off 2 bases at V and 4 bases at J, with 12 bases between the two ends. CDR3 nucleotides: TGTGCCAGCAGCTTAACAGGGTCCGGGTACGAGCAGTACTTC. Translated: CASSLTGSGYEQYF.

This clonotype was picked up a small number of times. This chain links TRBV5-1 with TRBJ2-1; D perhaps matches TRBD2 (6 bases). In germline, CDR1 is SGHRS, CDR2 YFSETQ. The V end was cut by 0 bases, the J end by 12 bases, with 13 bases between. CDR3 size: 13 residues. The CDR3 protein is CASSLAGVDVQFF. The CDR3 DNA is TGCGCCAGCAGCTTGGCGGGAGTGGATGTGCAGTTCTTC.

V usage is TRBV20-1 and J usage is TRBJ1-6; 8 nucleotides agree with TRBD1. CDR1 is DFQATT, CDR2 SNEGSKA, per germline (reference sequence). The CDR3 consists of 16 residues. V trimming: 3 bases; J trimming: 4 bases; junction bases outside the gene matches: 8. CDR3 in amino acids: CSASRLQGGYNSPLHF. The DNA for the CDR3 is TGCAGTGCTAGCCGTTTACAGGGGGGATATAATTCACCCCTCCACTTT.

This clonotype appeared a few times. The genes are TRBV4-3 and TRBJ2-7; D gene uncertain. V lost 0 bases, J lost 5 bases, and 8 bases lay in between. Germline CDR1 and CDR2: LGHNA and YSLEER. The CDR3 is 13 amino acids. The CDR3, as DNA: TGCGCCAGCAGCCAAGAGACGCAGAACGAGCAGTACTTC. Translation: CASSQETQNEQYF.

This clonotype was observed a few times. The J gene is TRBJ1-2, the V gene TRBV12-3 or TRBV12-4; D unclear. This CDR3 region has 13 residues. With 5 bases removed from V and 4 bases from J, the gap between germline ends came to 11 bases. This CDR3 is CASSGRRSYGYTF. The CDR3 DNA is TGTGCCAGCAGTGGCCGACGGAGCTATGGCTACACCTTC.

The chain has TRBV20-1 and TRBJ1-4; D is possibly TRBD1 (5 bases). The CDR3 length is 15 residues. V shed 3 bases and J shed 2 bases, with 13 bases lying between them. Germline V CDR1 and CDR2: DFQATT, SNEGSKA (reference sequence). The CDR3 protein is CSASPQTATNEKLFF. The CDR3 nucleotides read TGCAGTGCTAGTCCCCAGACAGCGACTAATGAAAAACTGTTTTTT.

This clonotype has only a few counts. The V call is TRBV11-2, the J call TRBJ1-5; D gene ambiguous. The germline V gene encodes CDR1 SGHAT and CDR2 FQNNGV. This CDR3 contains 13 residues. V dropped 3 bases and J dropped 7 bases, with 10 bases sitting between them. The CDR3 DNA follows: TGTGCCAGCAGCTTGCTCGCTGGGCAGCCCCAGCATTTT. Its protein is CASSLLAGQPQHF.

The chain is built from TRBV23-1 and TRBJ1-4, with D maybe TRBD1 (6 bases). Being an ORF, TRBV23-1 has a function that is uncertain. This CDR3 comprises 15 residues. Trimming removed 3 bases at V and 7 bases at J, with 15 bases between. The CDR3 sequence is CASSQRTAGFEKLFF. Here the CDR3 DNA reads TGCGCCAGCAGTCAGCGGACAGCAGGGTTTGAAAAACTGTTTTTT.

J is TRBJ1-4 and V is TRBV7-9, with D unclear. In germline, CDR1 is SEHNR, CDR2 FQNEAQ (reference sequence). V was clipped by 4 bases and J by 4 bases, with 19 bases between them. This CDR3 has 17 residues. The CDR3 sequence is CASSSSQARRYNEKLFF. Written as DNA, the CDR3 is TGTGCCAGCAGCTCGTCCCAGGCCCGACGATATAATGAAAAACTGTTTTTT.

This clonotype was counted between two and nine times. The V gene is TRBV5-1, the J gene TRBJ2-4, with TRBD2 matching 8 bases. The J segment lost 8 bases and the V segment lost 5 bases, leaving 12 bases of the junction unmatched. This CDR3 is built from 15 residues. Per germline, CDR1 SGHRS and CDR2 YFSETQ. This chain's CDR3 is CASRNRPSGGDIQYF. The CDR3 DNA reads TGCGCCAGCAGGAACAGGCCATCGGGGGGGGACATTCAGTACTTC.

This chain connects TRBV5-1 to TRBJ2-1, with 8 nucleotides matching TRBD2. The CDR3 has 14 residues. V shed 2 bases and J 6 bases; nucleotides not matched to a gene: 4. CDR1 and CDR2 from the germline V gene are SGHRS and YFSETQ. The CDR3 bases are TGCGCCAGCAGCTTATCAGCGGGGGCCAATGAGCAGTTCTTC. It is translated as CASSLSAGANEQFF. Looking up the rest from reference TRBV5-1 and TRBJ2-1 gives the full variable domain: KAGVTQTPRYLIKTRGQQVTLSCSPISGHRSVSWYQQTPGQGLQFLFEYFSETQRNKGNFPGRFSGRQFSNSRSEMNVSTLELGDSALYLCASSLSAGANEQFFGPGTRLTVL.

V and J are TRBV2 and TRBJ2-3; D is unclear. The CDR3 is made up of 16 amino acids. V was cut by 1 base and J by 0 bases, with 11 bases left in between. Germline V gene sequence: CDR1 SNHLY, CDR2 FYNNEI. CDR3 coding DNA: TGTGCCAGCAGTGAAGGCCGAGCTACTAGCACAGATACGCAGTATTTT. Translating it yields CASSEGRATSTDTQYF.

The gene calls are TRBV7-2 and TRBJ2-2; TRBD2 is a possible D gene (6 bases). This CDR3 is built from 17 residues. Trimming removed 4 bases from V and 3 bases from J, with 18 bases in between. CDR1 is SGHTA, CDR2 FQGNSA, per germline. The CDR3 DNA is TGTGCCAGCAGCTCTTTTCACCCGGGGGAATACACCGGGGAGCTGTTTTTT. It specifies CASSSFHPGEYTGELFF.

This clonotype was recorded a few times. This rearrangement joins TRBV6-1 to TRBJ2-7, with 8 positions matching TRBD1. The CDR3 has 16 residues. V trimming: 6 bases; J trimming: 0 bases; junction bases outside the gene matches: 10. The V gene's germline CDR1 is MNHNS and CDR2 SASEGT. CDR3 DNA sequence: TGTGCCAGCAGCCGGGGGACAGGAGGATCCTCCTACGAGCAGTACTTC. Encoded protein: CASSRGTGGSSYEQYF.

This chain uses TRBV28 with TRBJ2-7; 14 nucleotides agree with TRBD2. V was pared by 2 bases and J by 2 bases, with 2 bases of the junction left unmatched. Germline CDR1 MDHEN, CDR2 SYDVKM. This CDR3 is built from 16 residues. The CDR3 spells CASSLGTSGSPYEQYF. In DNA, the CDR3 is TGTGCCAGCAGTTTAGGGACTAGCGGGAGCCCCTACGAGCAGTACTTC.

The gene calls are TRBV18 and TRBJ2-1, with D possibly TRBD2 on 6 matching bases. Trimming pared 2 bases from V and 3 bases from J, leaving 20 bases between. The CDR3 is 18 amino acids. Looked up from germline, CDR1 is KGHSH and CDR2 is LQKENI. CDR3 region: CASSPRAVNSGNYNEQFF. CDR3 coding DNA: TGTGCCAGCTCACCAAGGGCGGTGAATAGCGGCAACTACAATGAGCAGTTCTTC.

The J gene is TRBJ2-1, the V gene TRBV20-1; 8 positions agree with TRBD2. The J segment lost 9 bases and the V segment lost 6 bases, leaving 10 bases of the junction unmatched. CDR3 length: 13 residues. Germline V gene data show CDR1 as DFQATT and CDR2 as SNEGSKA (reference sequence). The CDR3 loop is CSAKSGSRGEQFF. CDR3 coding DNA: TGCAGTGCCAAAAGCGGGAGTCGGGGTGAGCAGTTCTTC.

The J gene is TRBJ2-3, the V gene TRBV7-2; TRBD2 is a possible D gene (6 bases). With 1 base removed from V and 0 bases from J, the gap between germline ends came to 14 bases. Per germline, CDR1 SGHTA and CDR2 FQGNSA. The CDR3 loop spans 17 amino acids. The CDR3 protein is CASSLVGGGISTDTQYF. The DNA of the CDR3 is TGTGCCAGCAGCTTAGTTGGCGGCGGGATCAGCACAGATACGCAGTATTTT.

This clonotype came up a few times. The CDR3 DNA is TGTGCCAGCAGCTTGGGGGCAGGGTATGGCTACACCTTC. It yields the protein CASSLGAGYGYTF. V gene TRBV5-4 combines with J gene TRBJ1-2, with TRBD1 as a possible D gene (5 bases). This CDR3 contains 13 residues. Germline V gene lookup returns CDR1 SGHNT and CDR2 YYREEE (reference sequence). The V end was cut by 0 bases, the J end by 5 bases, with 8 bases between. The variable domain in full, completed from reference TRBV5-4 and TRBJ1-2, reads ETGVTQSPTHLIKTRGQQVTLRCSSQSGHNTVSWYQQALGQGPQFIFQYYREEENGRGNFPPRFSGLQFPNYSSELNVNALELDDSALYLCASSLGAGYGYTFGSGTRLTVV.

The chain combines TRBV20-1 with TRBJ1-1; D unclear. CDR1 and CDR2 from the germline V gene are DFQATT and SNEGSKA (reference sequence). Trimming stripped 7 bases from V and 0 bases from J, with 6 bases between. This CDR3 spans 11 amino acids. This CDR3 reads CSGILNTEAFF. The DNA of the CDR3 is TGCAGTGGTATACTGAACACTGAAGCTTTCTTT.

This clonotype was seen a few times. The V and J genes are TRBV7-3 and TRBJ2-7, with 9 nucleotides matching TRBD2. This CDR3 region has 15 residues. Germline V CDR1 and CDR2: SGHTA, FQGTGA. After removal of 2 bases from V and 3 bases from J, the junction contained 5 bases not matched to a gene. The CDR3 reads CASSLGLAGNYEQYF. CDR3 bases: TGTGCCAGCAGCTTAGGGCTAGCGGGGAACTACGAGCAGTACTTC.

This clonotype was observed a handful of times. The gene calls are TRBV5-1 and TRBJ2-2, with 14 bases identical to TRBD2. The V segment lost 4 bases and the J segment 4 bases; nucleotides outside the gene matches: 9. The CDR3 is 18 residues long. Germline CDR1 and CDR2: SGHRS and YFSETQ. Written as DNA, the CDR3 is TGCGCCAGCAGCGTACCCGGGACTAGCGGGAGACCCACCGGGGAGCTGTTTTTT. Translation: CASSVPGTSGRPTGELFF.

The V gene is TRBV12-3 or TRBV12-4, the J gene TRBJ1-5; 8 bases agree with TRBD1. V trimming: 1 base; J trimming: 1 base; junction bases outside the gene matches: 3. This CDR3 is built from 16 residues. CDR3 sequence: CASSLGDRLSNQPQHF. In nucleotides, the CDR3 is TGTGCCAGCAGTTTAGGGGACAGGTTGAGCAATCAGCCCCAGCATTTT.

This clonotype was counted between two and nine times. The chain couples TRBV9 to TRBJ2-3, with 7 bases that match TRBD1. There are 14 residues in the CDR3. The V segment lost 7 bases and the J segment 0 bases; nucleotides outside the gene matches: 5. CDR1 and CDR2 (germline): SGDLS, YYNGEE. The CDR3 reads CASGQETSTDTQYF. CDR3 nucleotides: TGTGCCAGCGGACAGGAAACTAGCACAGATACGCAGTATTTT.

In regard to this clonotype: A read error is possible here, since a much larger clone lies one base away. The chain joins TRBV7-2 to TRBJ2-4; TRBD2 might be the D (5 bases). The CDR3 spans 16 residues. Germline V gene lookup returns CDR1 SGHTA and CDR2 FQGNSA. CDR3 nucleotides: TGTGCCAACAGCTTAGCGCTCCAACTAGCCAAAAACATTCAGTACTTC. It yields the protein CANSLALQLAKNIQYF.

The chain employs TRBV20-1 and TRBJ1-5; TRBD1 might be the D (6 bases). The CDR3 is made up of 13 amino acids. Trimming pared 6 bases from V and 0 bases from J, leaving 9 bases between. CDR1 and CDR2 from the germline V gene are DFQATT and SNEGSKA (reference sequence). The CDR3 loop is CSAQGNSNQPQHF. Here the CDR3 DNA reads TGCAGTGCCCAGGGGAATAGCAATCAGCCCCAGCATTTT.

The V and J genes are TRBV20-1 and TRBJ2-3; the match to TRBD2 covers 7 bases. J gave up 0 bases and V 0 bases, and 6 bases lay outside the gene matches. The CDR3 runs to 16 residues. The germline V gene has CDR1 DFQATT and CDR2 SNEGSKA (reference sequence). This CDR3 is CSARDLARGSTDTQYF. For the CDR3, the DNA is TGCAGTGCTAGAGATTTGGCGCGGGGGAGCACAGATACGCAGTATTTT.

The chain joins TRBV10-1 to TRBJ2-1; D unresolved. Looked up from germline, CDR1 is WNHNN and CDR2 is SYGVQD (reference sequence). This CDR3 spans 14 amino acids. Trimming stripped 2 bases from V and 0 bases from J, with 5 bases between. The CDR3: CASSETASYNEQFF. The CDR3 DNA reads TGCGCCAGCAGTGAGACAGCCTCCTACAATGAGCAGTTCTTC.

This clonotype has just a few counts. The rearrangement uses TRBV20-1 and TRBJ2-7; unclear D gene. Trimming took 6 bases from V and 3 from J, leaving 9 bases between them. The germline gives CDR1 DFQATT, CDR2 SNEGSKA (reference sequence). The CDR3 is made up of 11 amino acids. The DNA for the CDR3 is TGCAGTGCCACTGACAACTACGAGCAGTACTTC. Its translation is CSATDNYEQYF.

This clonotype was picked up a small number of times. The chain links TRBV7-9 to TRBJ2-3, with D unclear. CDR3 size: 14 residues. V lost 5 bases and J lost 5, with 14 bases in between. CDR1 is SEHNR and CDR2 is FQNEAQ in the germline V gene (reference sequence). The CDR3 reads CASSEHRAQDTQYF. CDR3 bases: TGTGCCAGCAGCGAGCACCGGGCCCAAGATACGCAGTATTTT.